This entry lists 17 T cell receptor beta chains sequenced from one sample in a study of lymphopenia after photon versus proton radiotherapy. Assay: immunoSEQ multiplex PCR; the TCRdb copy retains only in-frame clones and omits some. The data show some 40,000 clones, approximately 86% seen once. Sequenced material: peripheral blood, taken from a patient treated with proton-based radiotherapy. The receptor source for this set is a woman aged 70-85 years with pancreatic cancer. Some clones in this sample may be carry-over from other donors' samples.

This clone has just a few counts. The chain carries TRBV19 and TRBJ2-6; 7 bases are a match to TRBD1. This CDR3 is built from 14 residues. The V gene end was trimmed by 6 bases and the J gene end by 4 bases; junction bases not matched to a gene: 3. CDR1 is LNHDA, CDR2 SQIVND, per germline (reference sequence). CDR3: CASRKGAGANVLTF. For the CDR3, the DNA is TGTGCCAGTAGGAAGGGGGCCGGGGCCAACGTCCTGACTTTC.

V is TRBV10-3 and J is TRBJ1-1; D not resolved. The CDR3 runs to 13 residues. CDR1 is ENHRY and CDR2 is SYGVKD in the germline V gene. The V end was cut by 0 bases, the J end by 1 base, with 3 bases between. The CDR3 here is CAISESTNTEAFF. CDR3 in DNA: TGTGCCATCAGTGAGTCCACGAACACTGAAGCTTTCTTT.

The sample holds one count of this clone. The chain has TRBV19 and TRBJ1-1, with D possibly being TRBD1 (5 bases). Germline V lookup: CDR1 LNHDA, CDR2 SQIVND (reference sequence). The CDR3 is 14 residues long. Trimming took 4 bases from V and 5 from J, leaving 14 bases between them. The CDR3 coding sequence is TGTGCCAGTAGTAGTGTCCGCGGGGGGACTGAAGCTTTCTTT. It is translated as CASSSVRGGTEAFF.

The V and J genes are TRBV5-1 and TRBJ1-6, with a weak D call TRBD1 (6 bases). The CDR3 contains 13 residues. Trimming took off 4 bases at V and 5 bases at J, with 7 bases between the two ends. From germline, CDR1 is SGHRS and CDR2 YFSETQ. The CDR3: CASSRDNNSPLHF. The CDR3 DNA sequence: TGCGCCAGCAGCAGGGACAATAATTCACCCCTCCACTTT.

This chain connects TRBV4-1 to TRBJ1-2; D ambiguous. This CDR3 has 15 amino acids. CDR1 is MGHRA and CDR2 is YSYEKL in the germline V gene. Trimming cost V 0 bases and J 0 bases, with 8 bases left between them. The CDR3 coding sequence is TGCGCCAGCAGCCAAGATCGCAGCACTAACTATGGCTACACCTTC. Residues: CASSQDRSTNYGYTF.

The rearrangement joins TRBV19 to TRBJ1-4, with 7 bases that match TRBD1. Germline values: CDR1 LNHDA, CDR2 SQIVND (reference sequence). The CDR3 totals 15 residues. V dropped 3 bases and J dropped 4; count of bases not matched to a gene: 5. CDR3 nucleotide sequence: TGTGCCAGTAGTATCGTTAGGGACAGTAATGAAAAACTGTTTTTT. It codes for CASSIVRDSNEKLFF.

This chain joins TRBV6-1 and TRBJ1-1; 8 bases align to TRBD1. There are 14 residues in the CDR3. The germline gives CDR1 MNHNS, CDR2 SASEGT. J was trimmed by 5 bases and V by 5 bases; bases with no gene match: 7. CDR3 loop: CASSRQGIGTEAFF. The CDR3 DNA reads TGTGCCAGCAGTAGACAGGGGATTGGGACTGAAGCTTTCTTT.

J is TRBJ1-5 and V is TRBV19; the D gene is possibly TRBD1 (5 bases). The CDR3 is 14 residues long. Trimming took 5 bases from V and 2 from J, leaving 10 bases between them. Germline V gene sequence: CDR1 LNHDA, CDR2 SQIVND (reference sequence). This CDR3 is CASSQSQGNQPQHF. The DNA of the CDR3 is TGTGCCAGTAGTCAATCACAGGGCAATCAGCCCCAGCATTTT.

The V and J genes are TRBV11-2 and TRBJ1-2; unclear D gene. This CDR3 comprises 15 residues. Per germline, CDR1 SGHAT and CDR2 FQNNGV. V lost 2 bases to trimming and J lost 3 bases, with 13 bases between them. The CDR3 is CASSLSGQTYYGYTF. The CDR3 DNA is TGTGCCAGCAGCTTATCCGGTCAGACCTACTATGGCTACACCTTC.

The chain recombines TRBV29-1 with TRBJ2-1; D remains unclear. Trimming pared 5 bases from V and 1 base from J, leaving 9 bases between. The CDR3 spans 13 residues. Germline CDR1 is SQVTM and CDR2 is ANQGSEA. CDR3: CSVKGMSYNEQFF. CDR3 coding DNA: TGCAGCGTTAAAGGTATGTCCTACAATGAGCAGTTCTTC.

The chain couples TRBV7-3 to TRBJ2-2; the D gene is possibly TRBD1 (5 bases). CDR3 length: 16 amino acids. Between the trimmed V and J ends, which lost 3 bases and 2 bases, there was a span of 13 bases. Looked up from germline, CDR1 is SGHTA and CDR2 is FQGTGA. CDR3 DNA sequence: TGTGCCAGCAGCTTGGGTGGAACAGGAAACACCGGGGAGCTGTTTTTT. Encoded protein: CASSLGGTGNTGELFF.

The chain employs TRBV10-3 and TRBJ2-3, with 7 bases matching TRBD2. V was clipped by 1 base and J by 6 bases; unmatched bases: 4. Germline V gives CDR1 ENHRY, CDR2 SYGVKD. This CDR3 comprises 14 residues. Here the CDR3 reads CAISELAGGDTQYF. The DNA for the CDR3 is TGTGCCATCAGTGAGTTGGCCGGGGGGGATACGCAGTATTTT.

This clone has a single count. As DNA, the CDR3 is TGTGCCAGCAGCTTGGGTGGCGGGAAACACACCGGGGAGCTGTTTTTT. It codes for CASSLGGGKHTGELFF. V is TRBV5-6 and J is TRBJ2-2; possible D gene TRBD2, 6 bases. Germline V gene data show CDR1 as SGHDT and CDR2 as YYEEEE. The CDR3 spans 16 residues. V was clipped by 0 bases and J by 3 bases, with 12 bases between them.

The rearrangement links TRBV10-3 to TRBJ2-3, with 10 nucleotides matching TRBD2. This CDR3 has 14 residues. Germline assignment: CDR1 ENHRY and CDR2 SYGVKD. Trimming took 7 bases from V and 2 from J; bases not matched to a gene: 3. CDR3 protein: CAIKREGDTDTQYF. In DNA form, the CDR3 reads TGTGCCATCAAGCGGGAGGGAGACACAGATACGCAGTATTTT.

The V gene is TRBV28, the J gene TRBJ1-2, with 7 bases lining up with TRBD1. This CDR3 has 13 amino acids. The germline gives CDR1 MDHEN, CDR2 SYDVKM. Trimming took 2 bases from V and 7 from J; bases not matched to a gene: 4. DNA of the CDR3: TGTGCCAGCAGTTTAGGACAGGCAGGTGGCTACACCTTC. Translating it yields CASSLGQAGGYTF.

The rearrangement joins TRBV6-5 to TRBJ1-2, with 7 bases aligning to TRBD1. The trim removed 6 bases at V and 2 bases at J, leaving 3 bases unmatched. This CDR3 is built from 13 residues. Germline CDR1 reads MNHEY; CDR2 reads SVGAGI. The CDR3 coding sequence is TGTGCCAGCAGCCAGGGGGACAACTATGGCTACACCTTC. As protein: CASSQGDNYGYTF.

The CDR3 reads CASSRDQGEKLFF. As DNA, the CDR3 is TGCGCCAGCAGCCGGGATCAGGGTGAAAAACTGTTTTTT. The rearrangement uses TRBV5-1 and TRBJ1-4, with D possibly TRBD1 on 5 matching bases. V was cut by 4 bases and J by 7 bases, with 11 bases left in between. In germline, CDR1 is SGHRS, CDR2 YFSETQ. CDR3 size: 13 residues.